A single TCR beta chain is shown here with its context. What it binds is not known. Sequencing started from total RNA isolated from unfractionated whole blood. As processed by the authors: Samples held a median of around 100,000 TCRs, range roughly 23,224–750,000. Each CDR3 protein gets one entry after TCRdb re-called the 5' RACE reads with MiXCR. TCRdb's processing, not the authors' own work, is the source of the V and J calls. The sample records under 85,000 distinct CDR3 sequences, 6% to 8.5% being singletons. This record belongs to a study of human T cells and chemical hapten exposure. Study as a whole: TCR yields differed between samples (mainly from small differences in pooled library volume).

V lost 3 bases and J lost 6, with 13 bases in between. The CDR3 is 14 residues long. Germline V lookup: CDR1 KGHSH, CDR2 LQKENI. Whole-study results and caveats: With DPC sensitization, TCRs exceeding 1 in 1000 frequency showed no change.

This chain uses TRBV18 with TRBJ2-3, with no clear D. The TCR originated in a male donor in good health. CDR3 sequence (DNA): TGTGCCAGCTCACCGCCTCCTAGAGTCGATACGCAGTATTTT. Translated: CASSPPPRVDTQYF.